This T cell receptor beta chain was captured in a study of cytomegalovirus exposure and HLA in healthy donors. The CDR3 covers 14 residues. The V gene's germline CDR1 is KGHSH and CDR2 LQKENI. V shed 2 bases, J shed 0 bases, and the junction held 0 bases outside the gene matches. This clone was seen a handful of times. Other DNA sequences in the same sample also yield this CDR3. Researchers ran the PCR with 60 Vbeta and 13 Jbeta primers. The method was immunoSEQ multiplex PCR; TCRdb's version includes in-frame clones alone and lacks a portion of them. The sample lists some 140,000 clones; 65% to 80% were seen once.

The sample comprised PBMCs. V is TRBV18 and J is TRBJ1-2, with TRBD1 matching 7 bases. The sequence derives from a man between 18 and 29 years old in good health and CMV-seronegative. The CDR3 is CASSPGTANYGYTF. CDR3 bases: TGTGCCAGCTCACCAGGGACAGCTAACTATGGCTACACCTTC.